Shown below are 15 T cell receptor beta chains from a single sample sequenced in a study of control samples from healthy donors and cancer patients. TCRdb's copy holds only in-frame clones and misses some; the assay was immunoSEQ multiplex PCR. The table has 65,000 to 95,000 clones, 89% seen once; the top ten hold 7.2%. Sequenced material: blood. The receptors shown here come from a man aged 45 to 65 in good health.

J is TRBJ2-3 and V is TRBV29-1; D remains ambiguous. Per germline, CDR1 SQVTM and CDR2 ANQGSEA. The CDR3 extends over 12 amino acids. Trimming shortened V by 5 bases and J by 0 bases, and 6 bases separated the two germline ends. CDR3 in amino acids: CSVRSSTDTQYF. CDR3 DNA: TGCAGCGTTCGTTCTAGCACAGATACGCAGTATTTT.

V and J are TRBV12-5 and TRBJ1-1; 9 bases agree with TRBD1. Germline assignment: CDR1 LGHNT and CDR2 FRNRAP. The V and J ends lost 9 bases and 8 bases, in that order; junction bases with no gene match: 13. This CDR3 spans 14 amino acids. Here the CDR3 reads CASAGQGMRREAFF. The CDR3 bases are TGTGCTAGCGCGGGACAGGGTATGAGACGCGAAGCTTTCTTT.

J is TRBJ1-3 and V is TRBV2; 8 bases align to TRBD1. The CDR3 sequence is 14 residues long. CDR1 is SNHLY, CDR2 FYNNEI, per germline. Unmatched junction bases numbered 2, after V lost 7 bases and J lost 0 bases. CDR3 nucleotide sequence: TGTGCCAGCACAGGGGGCCGCTCTGGAAACACCATATATTTT. As protein: CASTGGRSGNTIYF.

The chain combines TRBV18 with TRBJ2-5, with TRBD1 matching over 10 bases. This CDR3 has 16 residues. The junction had 6 bases not matched to a gene; V was cut back by 0 bases and J by 5 bases. Germline-derived CDR1 and CDR2 are KGHSH and LQKENI. In DNA form, the CDR3 reads TGTGCCAGCTCACCACCAGGGACAGGGGTCTTTGAGACCCAGTACTTC. Its translation is CASSPPGTGVFETQYF.

The gene calls are TRBV11-1 and TRBJ2-7; no clear D gene. Trimming left V 3 bases short and J 0 bases short, with 9 bases between. This CDR3 contains 14 residues. The germline gives CDR1 SGHAT, CDR2 FQDESV (reference sequence). Here the CDR3 reads CASSFQPSSYEQYF. In nucleotides, the CDR3 is TGTGCCAGCAGCTTCCAGCCGAGCTCCTACGAGCAGTACTTC.

The chain has TRBV2 and TRBJ1-4; a possible D gene is TRBD1 (5 bases). The V and J ends lost 6 bases and 3 bases respectively, with 11 bases between them. CDR3 length equals 14 residues. Germline V gives CDR1 SNHLY, CDR2 FYNNEI. The CDR3 nucleotides are TGTGCCAGCAGGGAACAGGCCTCTAATGAAAAACTGTTTTTT. Protein: CASREQASNEKLFF.

V gene TRBV11-2 combines with J gene TRBJ2-7; D is perhaps TRBD2 (7 bases). The CDR3 extends over 12 amino acids. Germline lookup yields CDR1 SGHAT and CDR2 FQNNGV. Deletions cut 4 bases from V and 7 bases from J, with 11 bases between. Here the CDR3 DNA reads TGTGCCAGCAGCTGGGAGGGGGGGGAGCAGTACTTC. Its translation is CASSWEGGEQYF.

The rearrangement joins TRBV12-3 or TRBV12-4 to TRBJ2-7; D is uncertain. The germline V and J ends were trimmed by 3 bases and 3 bases, with 9 bases remaining between them. The CDR3 sequence is 13 residues long. CDR3 loop: CASSFRQDYEQYF. The DNA of the CDR3 is TGTGCCAGCAGTTTTAGGCAGGACTACGAGCAGTACTTC.

The rearrangement uses TRBV27 and TRBJ2-3; 9 positions agree with TRBD2. The CDR3 runs 15 residues. In germline, CDR1 is MNHEY, CDR2 SMNVEV (reference sequence). V was pared by 5 bases and J by 2 bases, with 5 bases of the junction left unmatched. The CDR3 DNA reads as TGTGCCAGCAGTCAGCTAGCGGGGAACACAGATACGCAGTATTTT. Translation: CASSQLAGNTDTQYF.

This clone was picked up one time. The V gene is TRBV10-3, the J gene TRBJ2-5; D not certain. The germline gives CDR1 ENHRY, CDR2 SYGVKD. Trimming removed 8 bases from V and 1 base from J, with 8 bases in between. The CDR3 length is 12 residues. The CDR3: CAIGRAQETQYF. DNA of the CDR3: TGTGCCATCGGAAGGGCCCAAGAGACCCAGTACTTC.

The V and J genes are TRBV11-3 and TRBJ2-1; a weak D match, TRBD1 (6 bases). CDR1 is SGHNT, CDR2 YENEEA, per germline. This CDR3 spans 12 amino acids. Trimming removed 5 bases at V and 7 bases at J, with 9 bases between. The CDR3 spells CASSPGTNEQFF. The CDR3 region has the DNA TGTGCCAGCAGCCCAGGGACAAATGAGCAGTTCTTC. The full variable domain, in which reference TRBV11-3 and TRBJ2-1 provide the parts outside the CDR3, is EAGVVQSPRYKIIEKKQPVAFWCNPISGHNTLYWYLQNLGQGPELLIRYENEEAVDDSQLPKDRFSAERLKGVDSTLKIQPAELGDSAVYLCASSPGTNEQFFGPGTRLTVL.

CDR3 sequence (DNA): TGCGCCAGCAGCTTGGACACCTCTGGAAACACCATATATTTT. This encodes CASSLDTSGNTIYF. This chain joins TRBV5-1 and TRBJ1-3; D gene uncertain. The V end was cut by 0 bases, the J end by 0 bases, with 4 bases between. Per the germline V gene, CDR1 is SGHRS and CDR2 is YFSETQ. This CDR3 has 14 residues.

The chain couples TRBV7-2 to TRBJ1-1, with TRBD1 identical over 7 bases. V lost 4 bases and J lost 5; bases outside the gene matches: 10. CDR3 length: 15 amino acids. CDR1 is SGHTA and CDR2 is FQGNSA in the germline V gene. CDR3 nucleotides: TGTGCCAGCAGCTATGACCTAACAGGGGTTACTGAAGCTTTCTTT. This translates into CASSYDLTGVTEAFF.

The CDR3: CAWSRGGGAFF. The CDR3 DNA sequence: TGTGCCTGGAGTAGAGGCGGGGGAGCTTTCTTT. This sequence joins TRBV30 and TRBJ1-1; tentatively, D is TRBD1 (5 bases). Trimming cost V 2 bases and J 10 bases, with 11 bases left between them. The germline CDR1 and CDR2 sequences are GTSNPN and SVGIG (reference sequence). This CDR3 spans 11 amino acids.

This chain connects TRBV6-1 to TRBJ2-7; D not certain. The V and J ends lost 3 bases and 3 bases respectively, with 6 bases between them. Germline loops: CDR1 MNHNS, CDR2 SASEGT. This CDR3 has 12 residues. The CDR3 bases are TGTGCCAGCAGTGACAGGTTCTACGAGCAGTACTTC. It translates to CASSDRFYEQYF.